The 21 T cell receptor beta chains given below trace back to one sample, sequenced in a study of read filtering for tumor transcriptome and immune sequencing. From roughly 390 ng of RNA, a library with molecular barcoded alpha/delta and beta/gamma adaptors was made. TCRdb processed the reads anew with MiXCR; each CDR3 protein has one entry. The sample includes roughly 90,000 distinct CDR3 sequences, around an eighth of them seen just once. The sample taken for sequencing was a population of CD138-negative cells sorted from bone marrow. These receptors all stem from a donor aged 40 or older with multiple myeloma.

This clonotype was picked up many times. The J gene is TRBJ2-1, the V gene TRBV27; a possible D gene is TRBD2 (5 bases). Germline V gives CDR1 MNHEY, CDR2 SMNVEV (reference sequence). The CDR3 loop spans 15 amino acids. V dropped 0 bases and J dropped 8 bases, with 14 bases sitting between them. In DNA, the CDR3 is TGTGCCAGCAGTTTATCGGACTCTTCGTCGGATGAGCAGTTCTTC. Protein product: CASSLSDSSSDEQFF.

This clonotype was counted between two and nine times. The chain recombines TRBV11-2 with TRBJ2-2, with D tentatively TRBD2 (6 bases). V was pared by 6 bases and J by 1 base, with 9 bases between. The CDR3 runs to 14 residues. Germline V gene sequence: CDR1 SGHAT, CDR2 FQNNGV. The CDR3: CASRLGGNTGELFF. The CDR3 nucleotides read TGTGCCAGCAGGCTCGGGGGGAACACCGGGGAGCTGTTTTTT. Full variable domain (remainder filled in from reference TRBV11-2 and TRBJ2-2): EAGVAQSPRYKIIEKRQSVAFWCNPISGHATLYWYQQILGQGPKLLIQFQNNGVVDDSQLPKDRFSAERLKGVDSTLKIQPAKLEDSAVYLCASRLGGNTGELFFGEGSRLTVL.

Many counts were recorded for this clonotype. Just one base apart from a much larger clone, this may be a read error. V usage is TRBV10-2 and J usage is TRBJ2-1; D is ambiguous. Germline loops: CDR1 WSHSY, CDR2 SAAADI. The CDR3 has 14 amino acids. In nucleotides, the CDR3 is TGCGCCAGCAAAATCCCCGGCTCCTACAATGGGCAGTTCTTC. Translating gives CASKIPGSYNGQFF.

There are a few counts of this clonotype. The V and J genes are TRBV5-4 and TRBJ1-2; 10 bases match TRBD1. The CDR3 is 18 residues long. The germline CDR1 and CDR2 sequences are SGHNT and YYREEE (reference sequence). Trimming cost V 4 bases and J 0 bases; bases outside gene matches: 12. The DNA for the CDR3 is TGTGCCAGCAGCCCGGGGACAGGGGCAGGGATCCCTAACTATGGCTACACCTTC. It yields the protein CASSPGTGAGIPNYGYTF. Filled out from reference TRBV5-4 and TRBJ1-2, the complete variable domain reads ETGVTQSPTHLIKTRGQQVTLRCSSQSGHNTVSWYQQALGQGPQFIFQYYREEENGRGNFPPRFSGLQFPNYSSELNVNALELDDSALYLCASSPGTGAGIPNYGYTFGSGTRLTVV.

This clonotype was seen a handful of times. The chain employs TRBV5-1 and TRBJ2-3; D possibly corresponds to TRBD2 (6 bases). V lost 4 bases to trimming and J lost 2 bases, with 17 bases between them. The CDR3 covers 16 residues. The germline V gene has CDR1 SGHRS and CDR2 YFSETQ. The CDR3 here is CASSPSGGIVTDTQYF. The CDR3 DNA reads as TGCGCCAGCAGCCCAAGCGGCGGGATAGTCACAGATACGCAGTATTTT.

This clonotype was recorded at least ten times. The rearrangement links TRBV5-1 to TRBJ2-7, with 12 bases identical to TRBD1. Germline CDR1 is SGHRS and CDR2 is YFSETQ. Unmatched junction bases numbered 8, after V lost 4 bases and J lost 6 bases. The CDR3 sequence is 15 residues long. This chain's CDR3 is CASSLTGTGGGEQYF. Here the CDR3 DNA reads TGCGCCAGCAGCCTCACCGGGACAGGGGGCGGCGAGCAGTACTTC.

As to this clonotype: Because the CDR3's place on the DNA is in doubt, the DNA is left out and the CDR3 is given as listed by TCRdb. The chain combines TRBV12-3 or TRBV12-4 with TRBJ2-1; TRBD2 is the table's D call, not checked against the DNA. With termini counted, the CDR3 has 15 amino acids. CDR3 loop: CASRVAGGSYNERFF.

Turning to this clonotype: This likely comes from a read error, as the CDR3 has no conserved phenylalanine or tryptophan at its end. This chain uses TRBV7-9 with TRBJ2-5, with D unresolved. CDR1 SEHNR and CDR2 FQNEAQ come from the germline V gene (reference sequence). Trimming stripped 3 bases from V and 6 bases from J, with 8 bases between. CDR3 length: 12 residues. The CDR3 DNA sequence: TGTGCCAGCAGCTTGGGCTCGCAGACCCAGTACCTC. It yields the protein CASSLGSQTQYL.

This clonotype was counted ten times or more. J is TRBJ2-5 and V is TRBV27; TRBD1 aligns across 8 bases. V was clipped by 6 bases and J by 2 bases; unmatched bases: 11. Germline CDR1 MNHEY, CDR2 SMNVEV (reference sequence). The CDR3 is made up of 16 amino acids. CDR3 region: CASRGTGWPLQETQYF. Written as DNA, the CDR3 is TGTGCCAGCAGGGGGACAGGTTGGCCCCTTCAAGAGACCCAGTACTTC.

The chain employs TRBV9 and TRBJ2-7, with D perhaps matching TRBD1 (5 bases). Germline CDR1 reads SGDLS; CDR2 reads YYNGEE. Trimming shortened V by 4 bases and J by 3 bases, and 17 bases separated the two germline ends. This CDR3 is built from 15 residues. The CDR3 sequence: CASSPYLDRRYEQYF. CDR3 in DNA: TGTGCCAGCAGCCCATACCTCGACAGACGCTACGAGCAGTACTTC.

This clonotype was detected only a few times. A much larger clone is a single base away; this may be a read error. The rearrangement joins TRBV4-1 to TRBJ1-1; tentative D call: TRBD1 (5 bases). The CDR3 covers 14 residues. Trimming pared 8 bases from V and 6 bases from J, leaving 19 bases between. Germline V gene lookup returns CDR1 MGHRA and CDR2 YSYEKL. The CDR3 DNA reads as TGCGCCAGCGGCCGGGCTGGGGGAGCGCCTGAAGCTTTCTTT. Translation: CASGRAGGAPEAFF.

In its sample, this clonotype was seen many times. The CDR3 nucleotides are TGTGCCAGCAGCTTGACAGGGGGCGCAGTAGGCTACACCTTC. Translated: CASSLTGGAVGYTF. V gene TRBV5-5 combines with J gene TRBJ1-2; 9 bases are a match to TRBD1. V trimming: 1 base; J trimming: 8 bases; junction bases outside the gene matches: 6. The CDR3 loop spans 14 amino acids. Germline V gene data show CDR1 as SGHKS and CDR2 as YYEKEE (reference sequence).

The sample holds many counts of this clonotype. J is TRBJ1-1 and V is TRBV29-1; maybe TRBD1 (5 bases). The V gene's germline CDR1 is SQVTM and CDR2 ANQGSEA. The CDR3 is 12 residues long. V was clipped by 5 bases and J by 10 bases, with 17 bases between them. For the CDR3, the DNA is TGCAGCGTTAGTGACAGCCGCCTAACAGCTTTCTTT. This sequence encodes CSVSDSRLTAFF.

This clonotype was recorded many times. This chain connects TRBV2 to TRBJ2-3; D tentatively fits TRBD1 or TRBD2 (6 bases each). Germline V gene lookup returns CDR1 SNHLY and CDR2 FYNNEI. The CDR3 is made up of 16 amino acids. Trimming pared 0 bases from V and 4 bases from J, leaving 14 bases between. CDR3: CASSEAVGGPPDTQYF. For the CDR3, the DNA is TGTGCCAGCAGTGAAGCGGTCGGGGGCCCGCCAGATACGCAGTATTTT.

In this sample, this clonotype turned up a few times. The CDR3 spells CASSLTGAVETQYF. The DNA for the CDR3 is TGCGCCAGCAGCCTCACAGGGGCGGTGGAGACCCAGTACTTC. V and J are TRBV5-1 and TRBJ2-5, with 7 positions matching TRBD1. Germline V gene data show CDR1 as SGHRS and CDR2 as YFSETQ. CDR3 length: 14 amino acids. J was trimmed by 5 bases and V by 4 bases; bases with no gene match: 8.

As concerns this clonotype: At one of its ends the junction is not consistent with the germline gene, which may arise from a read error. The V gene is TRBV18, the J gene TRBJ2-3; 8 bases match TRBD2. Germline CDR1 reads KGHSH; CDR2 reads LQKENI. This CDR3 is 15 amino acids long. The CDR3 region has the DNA TGTGCCTGCTCACCAACTAGCGGCCACACAGATACGCAGTATTTT. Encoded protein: CACSPTSGHTDTQYF.

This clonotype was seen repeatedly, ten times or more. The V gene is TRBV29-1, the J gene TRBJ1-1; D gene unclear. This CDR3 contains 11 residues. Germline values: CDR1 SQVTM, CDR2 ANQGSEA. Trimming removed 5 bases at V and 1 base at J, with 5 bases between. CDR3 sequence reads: CSVTQNTEAFF. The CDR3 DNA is TGCAGCGTTACGCAGAACACTGAAGCTTTCTTT.

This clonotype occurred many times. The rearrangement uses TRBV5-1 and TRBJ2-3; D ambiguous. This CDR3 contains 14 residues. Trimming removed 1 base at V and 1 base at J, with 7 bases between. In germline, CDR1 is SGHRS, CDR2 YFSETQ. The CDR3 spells CASSLLLGTDTQYF. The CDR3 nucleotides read TGCGCCAGCAGCTTGCTCCTAGGCACAGATACGCAGTATTTT.

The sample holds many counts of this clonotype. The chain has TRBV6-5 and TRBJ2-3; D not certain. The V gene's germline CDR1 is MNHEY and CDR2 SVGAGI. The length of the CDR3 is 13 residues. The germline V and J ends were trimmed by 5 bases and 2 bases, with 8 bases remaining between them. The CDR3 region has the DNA TGTGCCAGCAGTAACCCCGCCACAGATACGCAGTATTTT. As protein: CASSNPATDTQYF.

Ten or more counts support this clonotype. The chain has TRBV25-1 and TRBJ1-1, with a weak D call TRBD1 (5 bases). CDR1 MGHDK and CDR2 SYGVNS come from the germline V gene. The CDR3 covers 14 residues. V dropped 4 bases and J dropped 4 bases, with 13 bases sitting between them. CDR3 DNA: TGTGCCAGCAGTGCGGGAGGGGCGATCACTGAAGCTTTCTTT. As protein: CASSAGGAITEAFF.

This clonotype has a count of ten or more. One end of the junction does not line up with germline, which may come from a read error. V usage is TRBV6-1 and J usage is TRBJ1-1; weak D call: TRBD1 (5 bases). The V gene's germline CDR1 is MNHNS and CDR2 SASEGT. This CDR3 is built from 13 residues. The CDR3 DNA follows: TGTGGCAGCGGAGGGGCTCTTTTTCCTGAAGCTTTCTTT. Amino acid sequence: CGSGGALFPEAFF.